The 16 T cell receptor beta chains presented below share a single source sample, sequenced in a study of human thymus T cells. The table came from immunoSEQ multiplex PCR; TCRdb's copy has only in-frame clones and leaves some out. The sample gives some 46,000 clones, 90% to 95% of which show up once; about 0.13% is in the top ten. Sequencing was carried out using blood. These TCRs come from a boy in the first two years of life with a congenital heart defect but otherwise immunologically healthy.

The gene calls are TRBV11-1 and TRBJ1-6, with D unresolved. Trimming cost V 2 bases and J 0 bases, with 8 bases left between them. The germline V gene has CDR1 SGHAT and CDR2 FQDESV (reference sequence). CDR3 length: 16 residues. The CDR3 coding sequence is TGTGCCAGCAGCTTATCCCGCACCTCCTATAATTCACCCCTCCACTTT. Its translation: CASSLSRTSYNSPLHF.

The chain is built from TRBV5-4 and TRBJ2-7; D is perhaps TRBD2 (6 bases). CDR1 and CDR2 from the germline V gene are SGHNT and YYREEE (reference sequence). The V and J ends lost 0 bases and 3 bases respectively, with 10 bases between them. CDR3 length equals 14 residues. CDR3 in amino acids: CASSLGGALYEQYF. The CDR3 DNA reads as TGTGCCAGCAGCTTGGGCGGGGCCCTCTACGAGCAGTACTTC.

This clone was detected once. This chain links TRBV7-2 with TRBJ1-3; 11 bases are a match to TRBD1. J lost 8 bases, V lost 3 bases, and 3 bases had no gene match. This CDR3 is built from 14 residues. CDR1 is SGHTA and CDR2 is FQGNSA in the germline V gene. CDR3 sequence: CASSFRDRGDTIYF. The CDR3 region has the DNA TGTGCCAGCAGCTTCCGGGACAGGGGGGACACCATATATTTT. Filled out from reference TRBV7-2 and TRBJ1-3, the complete variable domain reads GAGVSQSPSNKVTEKGKDVELRCDPISGHTALYWYRQSLGQGLEFLIYFQGNSAPDKSGLPSDRFSAERTGGSVSTLTIQRTQQEDSAVYLCASSFRDRGDTIYFGEGSWLTVV.

The CDR3 sequence is CASSEGAPLDSGNTIYF. CDR3 sequence (DNA): TGTGCCAGCAGTGAGGGCGCGCCCCTCGACTCTGGAAACACCATATATTTT. This chain uses TRBV6-4 with TRBJ1-3; D ambiguous. V dropped 3 bases and J dropped 0 bases, with 15 bases sitting between them. This CDR3 spans 17 amino acids. Germline V gene sequence: CDR1 MRHNA, CDR2 SNTAGT.

The chain is built from TRBV11-3 and TRBJ2-7; perhaps TRBD1 as D (6 bases). CDR3 size: 14 residues. The V end was cut by 5 bases, the J end by 1 base, with 12 bases between. Per germline, CDR1 SGHNT and CDR2 YENEEA. CDR3 coding DNA: TGTGCCAGCAGCCTGACAGGAATTTCCTACGAGCAGTACTTC. This translates into CASSLTGISYEQYF. The whole variable domain, remainder taken from reference TRBV11-3 and TRBJ2-7, is EAGVVQSPRYKIIEKKQPVAFWCNPISGHNTLYWYLQNLGQGPELLIRYENEEAVDDSQLPKDRFSAERLKGVDSTLKIQPAELGDSAVYLCASSLTGISYEQYFGPGTRLTVT.

The chain has TRBV9 and TRBJ2-3; 7 bases align to TRBD2. This CDR3 comprises 16 residues. Germline CDR1 and CDR2: SGDLS and YYNGEE. The V gene end was trimmed by 1 base and the J gene end by 2 bases; junction bases not matched to a gene: 7. CDR3 DNA sequence: TGTGCCAGCAGCGTAAGTCCGAGCGGGGCCACAGATACGCAGTATTTT. Translating gives CASSVSPSGATDTQYF.

V usage is TRBV11-2 and J usage is TRBJ2-2; weak D call: TRBD1 (5 bases). The ends were cut back, 5 bases at V and 1 base at J, with 23 bases in the middle. The CDR3 spans 19 residues. The germline V gene has CDR1 SGHAT and CDR2 FQNNGV. The CDR3 loop is CASSLRLSAQGGNTGELFF. The CDR3, as DNA: TGTGCCAGCAGCCTTAGACTCTCCGCGCAGGGCGGGAACACCGGGGAGCTGTTTTTT.

The rearrangement uses TRBV5-1 and TRBJ2-7, with a weak D call TRBD1 (6 bases). CDR1 SGHRS and CDR2 YFSETQ come from the germline V gene. Trimming took 0 bases from V and 4 from J, leaving 8 bases between them. This CDR3 has 13 amino acids. The CDR3 DNA follows: TGCGCCAGCAGCTTGGACAGGGTTTACGAGCAGTACTTC. It encodes CASSLDRVYEQYF.

This sequence joins TRBV11-3 and TRBJ2-5, with D hard to call. The CDR3 has 13 residues. Trimming shortened V by 5 bases and J by 2 bases, and 9 bases separated the two germline ends. Germline V gene data show CDR1 as SGHNT and CDR2 as YENEEA. The CDR3 coding sequence is TGTGCCAGCAGCCCTGCGTGGCAAGAGACCCAGTACTTC. This translates into CASSPAWQETQYF.

The DNA for the CDR3 is TGTGCCAGCAGCGTACAGGGCTCTGGGGCCAACGTCCTGACTTTC. Protein: CASSVQGSGANVLTF. The V gene is TRBV9, the J gene TRBJ2-6, with TRBD1 as a possible D gene (5 bases). The CDR3 contains 15 residues. Germline values: CDR1 SGDLS, CDR2 YYNGEE. V shed 1 base and J shed 0 bases, with 5 bases lying between them.

J is TRBJ2-1 and V is TRBV19; 13 bases are shared with TRBD2. V lost 3 bases to trimming and J lost 10 bases; unmatched junction nucleotides: 6. The CDR3 has 15 residues. Germline V gives CDR1 LNHDA, CDR2 SQIVND (reference sequence). This CDR3 is CASSITSGGAGEQFF. The CDR3 DNA is TGTGCCAGTAGTATCACTAGCGGGGGGGCGGGAGAGCAGTTCTTC.

This clone has just one count. The J gene is TRBJ2-5, the V gene TRBV28; 10 nucleotides match TRBD2. Germline trimming cut 6 bases from V and 4 bases from J; bases unmatched to any gene: 8. Germline V gives CDR1 MDHEN, CDR2 SYDVKM. This CDR3 region has 15 residues. The CDR3, as DNA: TGTGCCAGCAGGGAAAGCGGGGGGGCCGCAGAGACCCAGTACTTC. It yields the protein CASRESGGAAETQYF.

The chain carries TRBV6-1 and TRBJ2-7; a possible D gene is TRBD2 (5 bases). The V gene lost 0 bases and the J gene lost 1 base, with 10 bases spanning the gap. The length of the CDR3 is 15 residues. Germline CDR1 MNHNS, CDR2 SASEGT. The CDR3 nucleotides are TGTGCCAGCAGTGAAGCGCAACTAGTTTCCTACGAGCAGTACTTC. Residues: CASSEAQLVSYEQYF.

The chain employs TRBV5-1 and TRBJ1-2; D may be TRBD1 (5 bases). The length of the CDR3 is 18 residues. Germline CDR1 reads SGHRS; CDR2 reads YFSETQ. With 5 bases removed from V and 7 bases from J, the gap between germline ends came to 30 bases. CDR3 protein: CASSSNRDASMMRGGYTF. CDR3 nucleotide sequence: TGCGCCAGCAGTTCTAACCGGGACGCGTCCATGATGAGGGGTGGCTACACCTTC.

The V call is TRBV19, the J call TRBJ1-2, with TRBD1 as a possible D gene (6 bases). Germline CDR1 and CDR2: LNHDA and SQIVND (reference sequence). Trimming removed 1 base at V and 7 bases at J, with 13 bases between. This CDR3 has 14 residues. The CDR3 is CASSIATGRSGYTF. CDR3 in DNA: TGTGCCAGTAGTATAGCAACAGGGCGTAGTGGCTACACCTTC.

The rearrangement uses TRBV12-5 and TRBJ1-6; D is undetermined. The CDR3 has 12 amino acids. Looked up from germline, CDR1 is LGHNT and CDR2 is FRNRAP. The V and J ends lost 1 base and 9 bases respectively, with 4 bases between them. The CDR3 region has the DNA TGTGCTAGTGGTTTGGGAGGTTCACCCCTCCACTTT. Protein product: CASGLGGSPLHF.